The T cell receptor (beta chain) described here comes from a study of glioma-infiltrating T cells. Regarding the study as a whole: Gliomas, especially low-grade, showed above-expected tissue-blood divergence; non-neoplastic patients showed below.

The CDR3 loop spans 15 amino acids. The germline CDR1 and CDR2 sequences are MNHEY and SVGEGT. Amplification of TCR alpha and beta CDR3 regions from RNA used iRepertoire nested multiplex PCR. TCRdb called the multiplex PCR reads again in MiXCR, with one record for every CDR3 protein. The sample holds approximately 190,000 distinct CDR3 sequences; approximately 30% are singletons and the top ten take just over 20%. As regards this clonotype: Its antigen remains unidentified. The junction departs from the called germline gene at one end, perhaps through a read error.

V usage is TRBV6-2 or TRBV6-3 and J usage is TRBJ2-3; 8 nucleotides align to TRBD2. Material: glioma tissue, nonneoplastic brain tissue, or PBMCs (not recorded which). The source is a human donor with low-grade glioma or glioblastoma, undergoing nonglioma brain surgery, or in good health (not recorded which). The CDR3: CASKIAGRATDTQCF. CDR3 DNA sequence: TGTGCCAGCAAGATAGCGGGAAGGGCCACAGATACGCAGTGTTTT.